This T cell receptor beta chain emerged from a study of blood T cells in healthy people across ages. Findings of the study overall: Strong correlation linked observed beta diversity and percent naive T cells.

Worth noting for this clonotype: Its cognate antigen is unknown.

V was trimmed by 6 bases and J by 8 bases, leaving 10 bases between them. This CDR3 contains 12 residues. Combining a sample-barcoded 5' primer with a J-beta primer mix, a second PCR ran for 7 to 11 cycles. Every cDNA molecule carried a tag from a template-switch adaptor bearing 12 random nucleotides. TCRdb itself ran the 5' RACE reads through MiXCR, one entry per CDR3 protein. Among 700,000 to 850,000 distinct CDR3 sequences listed, approximately 55% were seen once. Input material: blood. This TCR derives from an elderly man in good health. The chain recombines TRBV12-3 or TRBV12-4 with TRBJ1-4; D call uncertain. CDR3 in amino acids: CASSGHGEKLFF. DNA of the CDR3: TGTGCCAGCAGCGGCCACGGGGAAAAACTGTTTTTT.